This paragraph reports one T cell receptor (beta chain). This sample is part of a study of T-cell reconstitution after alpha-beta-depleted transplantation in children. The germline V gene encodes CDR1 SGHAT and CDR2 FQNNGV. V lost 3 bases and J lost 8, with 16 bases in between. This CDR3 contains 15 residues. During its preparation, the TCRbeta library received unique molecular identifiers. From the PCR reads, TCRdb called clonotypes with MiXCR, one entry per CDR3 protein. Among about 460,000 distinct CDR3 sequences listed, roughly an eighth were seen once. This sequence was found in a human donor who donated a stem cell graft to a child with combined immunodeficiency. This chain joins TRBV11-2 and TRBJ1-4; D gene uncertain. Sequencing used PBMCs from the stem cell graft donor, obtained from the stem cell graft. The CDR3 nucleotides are TGTGCCAGCAGCTTCGATCTCGTTGGGCTCGAAAAACTGTTTTTT. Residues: CASSFDLVGLEKLFF.